Listed below are T cell receptor beta chains from one sample, sequenced in a study of CD8+ T cells in alopecia areata. Sequencing used immunoSEQ multiplex PCR; TCRdb keeps in-frame clones, though not all of them. The profile covers some 110,000 clones, with about 54% appearing a single time and approximately 29% taken by the ten largest. This sample comprised CD8+ T cells sorted from blood, obtained at week 4, from a patient treated with tofacitinib. The receptors come from a human donor with alopecia areata. The CDR3 runs from the conserved cysteine through the conserved F or W. A D gene is named only where the DNA matches it firmly. A row's size may be missing; if present it is once, few, many or a size class.

abundance	d_gene	j_gene	v_gene	CDR3aa	CDR3nt
.	TRBD1	TRBJ1-1	TRBV4-1	CASSQGDLAGTGWMNTEAFF	TGCGCCAGCAGCCAAGGAGATCTCGCCGGGACAGGGTGGATGAACACTGAAGCTTTCTTT
few	.	TRBJ1-2	TRBV6-6	CASLEGPDYGYTF	TGTGCCAGCCTAGAAGGACCCGACTATGGCTACACCTTC
.	.	TRBJ1-5	TRBV30	CAWSVGLRSNQPQHF	TGTGCCTGGAGTGTAGGGCTTCGCAGCAATCAGCCCCAGCATTTT
.	TRBD2	TRBJ2-1	TRBV29-1	CSVVVGGGNEQFF	TGCAGCGTTGTCGTTGGCGGGGGCAATGAGCAGTTCTTC
.	.	TRBJ2-3	TRBV29-1	CSVEVGLKGSTDTQYF	TGCAGCGTTGAAGTGGGACTCAAGGGAAGCACAGATACGCAGTATTTT
.	TRBD2	TRBJ2-3	TRBV4-3	CASSRSLAGEVDTQYF	TGCGCCAGCAGCCGATCGCTAGCGGGGGAGGTAGATACGCAGTATTTT
.	TRBD2	TRBJ2-3	TRBV27	CASSLSIASGGPRASTDTQYF	TGTGCCAGCAGTTTATCGATTGCTAGCGGGGGCCCACGGGCTAGCACAGATACGCAGTATTTT
.	.	TRBJ1-5	TRBV30	CAWSPKGRSNQPQHF	TGTGCCTGGAGTCCTAAGGGAAGGAGCAATCAGCCCCAGCATTTT
few	.	TRBJ2-7	TRBV27	CASSRVPPYEQYF	TGTGCCAGCAGCAGGGTGCCCCCCTACGAGCAGTACTTC
.	.	TRBJ2-7	TRBV14	CASSQQLGYEQYF	TGTGCCAGCAGCCAACAACTCGGATACGAGCAGTACTTC
.	TRBD1	TRBJ2-7	TRBV29-1	CSVESRSGDRSLTTYEQYF	TGCAGCGTTGAAAGCAGGTCCGGGGACAGGAGTTTGACGACCTACGAGCAGTACTTC
.	.	TRBJ2-7	TRBV30	CAWSVISYEQYF	TGTGCCTGGAGTGTAATCAGCTACGAGCAGTACTTC
few	.	TRBJ1-1	TRBV4-1	CASSHAPGEGTEAFF	TGCGCCAGCAGCCATGCCCCCGGGGAGGGCACTGAAGCTTTCTTT
.	TRBD1	TRBJ2-4	TRBV14	CASSRAGGSGNIQYF	TGTGCCAGCAGCCGGGCAGGGGGCAGTGGAAACATTCAGTACTTC
.	TRBD2	TRBJ2-1	TRBV30	CAWSFAPANIALAGENEQFF	TGTGCCTGGAGTTTTGCGCCCGCAAACATAGCACTAGCGGGGGAAAACGAGCAGTTCTTC
few	TRBD1	TRBJ2-7	TRBV7-2	CASSVNRGYLREQYF	TGTGCCAGCAGCGTCAACAGGGGATATCTACGCGAGCAGTACTTC
.	.	TRBJ2-7	TRBV5-1	CASSLFRLQYF	TGCGCCAGCAGCTTGTTCAGACTGCAGTACTTC
.	.	TRBJ1-5	TRBV2	CASSPTGSNQPQHF	TGTGCCAGCAGCCCCACAGGGAGCAATCAGCCCCAGCATTTT
.	.	TRBJ1-2	TRBV6-1	CASSEMGVLNTF	TGTGCCAGCAGTGAAATGGGGGTCCTGAATACCTTC
once	TRBD1	TRBJ2-3	TRBV7-9	CASSSPRGQGGDTQYF	TGTGCCAGCAGCTCCCCAAGGGGACAGGGTGGAGATACGCAGTATTTT
.	.	TRBJ2-7	TRBV29-1	CSLRDIGSYEQYF	TGCAGCTTACGGGACATAGGCTCCTACGAGCAGTACTTC
.	.	TRBJ2-1	TRBV2	CASSDGYSYNEQFF	TGTGCCAGCAGTGATGGTTACTCCTACAATGAGCAGTTCTTC
.	.	TRBJ1-4	TRBV20-1	CSAKNEKLFF	TGCAGTGCTAAAAATGAAAAACTGTTTTTT
.	.	TRBJ1-4	TRBV7-9	CASSPLDGATNEKLFF	TGTGCCAGCAGCCCACTGGACGGTGCAACTAATGAAAAACTGTTTTTT
.	.	TRBJ2-7	TRBV23-1	CASSQRPNHLGTGTYEQYF	TGCGCCAGCAGTCAACGCCCCAATCATCTCGGGACGGGAACCTACGAGCAGTACTTC
few	TRBD2	TRBJ2-1	TRBV30	CAWTEASGGGNEQFF	TGTGCCTGGACGGAGGCTAGCGGGGGTGGAAATGAGCAGTTCTTC
.	.	TRBJ2-7	TRBV4-1	CASSQDIVSQPTYEQYF	TGCGCCAGCAGCCAAGACATCGTCTCTCAGCCCACCTACGAGCAGTACTTC
.	.	TRBJ1-5	TRBV7-2	CASSAKAGHIYSNQPQHF	TGTGCCAGCAGCGCGAAGGCGGGACATATTTATAGCAATCAGCCCCAGCATTTT
.	TRBD2	TRBJ2-7	TRBV6-1	CASSSTSGAYEQYF	TGTGCCAGCAGCTCGACTAGCGGGGCGTACGAGCAGTACTTC
.	.	TRBJ2-7	TRBV7-7	CASSRTESYEQYF	TGTGCTAGCAGTCGGACTGAGTCCTACGAGCAGTACTTC
.	TRBD1	TRBJ1-1	TRBV9	CASSVEGTAEAFF	TGTGCCAGCAGCGTAGAAGGGACAGCTGAAGCTTTCTTT
few	.	TRBJ1-2	TRBV29-1	CSVEDPGAEMYGYTF	TGCAGCGTTGAAGATCCGGGGGCGGAAATGTATGGCTACACCTTC
.	.	TRBJ2-6	TRBV28	CASSSSGPGGLSGANVLTF	TGTGCCAGCAGTTCCTCGGGTCCGGGGGGCCTCTCTGGGGCCAACGTCCTGACTTTC
few	.	TRBJ1-1	TRBV7-2	CASSSPGLTEAFF	TGTGCCAGCAGCTCCCCGGGACTCACTGAAGCTTTCTTT
.	.	TRBJ1-2	TRBV9	CASSAIGDNYGYTF	TGTGCCAGCAGCGCCATCGGAGATAACTATGGCTACACCTTC
.	.	TRBJ2-7	TRBV4-3	CASSQEKELATYEQYF	TGCGCCAGCAGCCAAGAAAAGGAACTAGCCACCTACGAGCAGTACTTC